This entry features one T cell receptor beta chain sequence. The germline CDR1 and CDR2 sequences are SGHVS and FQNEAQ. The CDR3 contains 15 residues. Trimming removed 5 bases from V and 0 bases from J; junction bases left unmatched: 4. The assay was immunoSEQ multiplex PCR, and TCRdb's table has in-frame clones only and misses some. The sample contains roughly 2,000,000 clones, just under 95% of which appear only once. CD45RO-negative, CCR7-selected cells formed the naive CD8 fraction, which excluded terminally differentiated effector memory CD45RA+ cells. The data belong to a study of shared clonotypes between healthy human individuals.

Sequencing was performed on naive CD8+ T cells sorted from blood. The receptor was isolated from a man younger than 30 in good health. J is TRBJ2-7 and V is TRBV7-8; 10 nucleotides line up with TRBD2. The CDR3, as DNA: TGTGCCAGCAGCCCTAGCGGGGGCAGCTCCTACGAGCAGTACTTC. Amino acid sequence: CASSPSGGSSYEQYF.